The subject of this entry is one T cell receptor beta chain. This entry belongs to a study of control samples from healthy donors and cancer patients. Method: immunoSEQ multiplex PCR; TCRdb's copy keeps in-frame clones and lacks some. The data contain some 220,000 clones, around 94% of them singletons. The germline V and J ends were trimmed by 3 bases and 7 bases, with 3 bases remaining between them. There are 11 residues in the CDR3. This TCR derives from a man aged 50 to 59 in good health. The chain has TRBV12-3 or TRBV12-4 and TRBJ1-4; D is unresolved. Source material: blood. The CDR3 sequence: CASSFSEKLFF. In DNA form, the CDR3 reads TGTGCCAGCAGTTTCTCTGAAAAACTGTTTTTT.